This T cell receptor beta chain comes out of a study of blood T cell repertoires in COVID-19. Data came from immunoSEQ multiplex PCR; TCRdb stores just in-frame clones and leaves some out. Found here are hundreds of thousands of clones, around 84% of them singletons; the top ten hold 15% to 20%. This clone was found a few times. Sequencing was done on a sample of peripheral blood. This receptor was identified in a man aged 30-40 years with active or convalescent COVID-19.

As DNA, the CDR3 is TGTGCCAGCAGTGAAGCCCTAGCGTACTCCTACGAGCAGTACTTC. Protein sequence: CASSEALAYSYEQYF. This rearrangement joins TRBV2 to TRBJ2-7, with D perhaps matching TRBD2 (6 bases). This CDR3 is 15 amino acids long. Per germline, CDR1 SNHLY and CDR2 FYNNEI. With 0 bases removed from V and 0 bases from J, the gap between germline ends came to 9 bases.